A selection of T cell receptor beta chains follows, all from one sample in a study of neurological immune-mediated disorders. TCRdb re-derived calls from the 5' RACE reads in MiXCR, one entry per CDR3 protein. The data show 66,000 or so distinct CDR3 sequences, under 3.5% seen once. Material for sequencing was PBMCs. The receptor source for this set is a man aged 35 to 55 with multiple sclerosis. CDR3s include the opening cysteine and the closing phenylalanine or tryptophan. The D gene is left open where the match is weak. Each size is once, few, many or a size class.

TRBV5-1	-	TRBJ2-2	many	TGCGCCAGCAGCGACATGACCACCGGGGAGCTGTTTTTT	CASSDMTTGELFF
TRBV20-1	-	TRBJ2-5	many	TGCAGTGCTAGAGTTTTTGGGACCGGCGGGGAGACCCAGTACTTC	CSARVFGTGGETQYF
TRBV20-1	-	TRBJ1-2	many	TGCAGTGCTAGCTGGCAGAGCTATGGCTACACCTTC	CSASWQSYGYTF
TRBV19	-	TRBJ2-5	many	TGTGCCAGTAGTATATCTACCAATGGAGAGACCCAGTACTTC	CASSISTNGETQYF
TRBV12-3/TRBV12-4	-	TRBJ2-2	many	TGTGCCAGCAGACGAGCAGCCACCGGGGAGCTGTTTTTT	CASRRAATGELFF
TRBV15	-	TRBJ2-3	few	TGTGCCACCAGCAGAGATGCCCGGGATACGCAGTATTTT	CATSRDARDTQYF
TRBV5-1	-	TRBJ2-5	many	TGCGCCAGCAGCTGGGACCACGAAGAGACCCAGTACTTC	CASSWDHEETQYF
TRBV12-3/TRBV12-4	TRBD1	TRBJ1-6	many	TGTGCCAGCAGTTTGGGGACAGCAAATTCACCCCTCCACTTT	CASSLGTANSPLHF
TRBV12-3/TRBV12-4	TRBD1	TRBJ1-4	many	TGTGCCAGCAGTTTGGATGGGACAGGGAATGAAAAACTGTTTTTT	CASSLDGTGNEKLFF
TRBV20-1	-	TRBJ2-1	many	TGCAGTGCCAGATCCGGATCCTACAATGAGCAGTTCTTC	CSARSGSYNEQFF
TRBV5-5	TRBD1	TRBJ2-1	many	TGTGCCAGCAGCGGCCTAACAGGGGACAGCTCCTACAATGAGCAGTTCTTC	CASSGLTGDSSYNEQFF
TRBV27	-	TRBJ1-2	many	TGTGCCAGCACCGGGACCCTAGTGGGTGGCTACACCTTC	CASTGTLVGGYTF
TRBV20-1	-	TRBJ2-1	many	TGCAGTGCTAGAGAGGCCCGGAGCTCCTACAATGAGCAGTTCTTC	CSAREARSSYNEQFF
TRBV3-1	-	TRBJ2-4	many	TGTGCCAGCAGCCAAGTGGCCGACAGATCTTTAGCCAAAAACATTCAGTACTTC	CASSQVADRSLAKNIQYF
TRBV20-1	-	TRBJ1-3	many	TGCAGTGTCCGGACATCCTCTGGAAACACCATATATTTT	CSVRTSSGNTIYF